This is a list of T cell receptor beta chains from one sample in a study of blood T cell repertoires in COVID-19. The repertoire was sequenced with immunoSEQ multiplex PCR; TCRdb's copy has only in-frame clones and lacks some. The top ten hold 1.5% to 2% of the sample, which has about 410,000 clones, about nine tenths seen once. Material: PBMCs or T cells enriched from blood (not recorded which). The receptor source for this set is a woman in her 30s who had recovered from COVID-19. Each CDR3 is given with its conserved first and last residue. Fields, in order: V gene, J gene, CDR3 protein.

TRBV7-2	TRBJ2-7	CASSLGGGNPPIIYEQYF
TRBV27	TRBJ1-2	CASGRVNYGYTF
TRBV4-1	TRBJ2-5	CASSQGGGRAGQETQYF
TRBV7-9	TRBJ1-2	CASSAIPGGASGYTF
TRBV5-1	TRBJ2-7	CASLRGTGGGEQYF
TRBV29-1	TRBJ1-1	CSVDSPGTEAFF
TRBV27	TRBJ2-1	CASSFGLFEFF
TRBV5-8	TRBJ2-3	CASSSEISRGTDTQYF
TRBV27	TRBJ2-3	CASLGARGETDTQYF
TRBV7-9	TRBJ2-2	CASRQGGPGELFF
TRBV30	TRBJ2-7	CAWTLESRSYEQYF
TRBV4-1	TRBJ1-6	CASSQDLKGINSPLHF
TRBV7-3	TRBJ2-1	CASSLTRLAGDGEQFF
TRBV4-1	TRBJ1-1	CASSQVTGGNTEAFF
TRBV15	TRBJ2-1	CATSRGDFGAYNEQFF
TRBV7-2	TRBJ1-1	CASSQWTGRATEAFF
TRBV21-1	TRBJ1-6	CASSKLGQKNNSPLHF
TRBV23-1	TRBJ2-1	CASSQEVASGRGDEQFF
TRBV7-3	TRBJ2-5	CASSPTGLGETQYF
TRBV10-3	TRBJ2-7	CAIRGDRTYEQYF
TRBV9	TRBJ1-5	CASSVGRGYQPQHF
TRBV4-2	TRBJ1-5	CASSQETGTGGLTQHF
TRBV6-5	TRBJ1-2	CASSYSRGTNYGYTF
TRBV9	TRBJ1-1	CASSVEPVNTEAFF
TRBV4-1	TRBJ2-7	CASSQAGLAGGPRSYEQYF
TRBV4-1	TRBJ1-6	CASSQEPEFNSPLHF
TRBV3-1/TRBV3-2	TRBJ1-4	CASSQELSPTNEKLFF
TRBV7-9	TRBJ2-7	CASSHGEGHEQYF
TRBV5-1	TRBJ2-1	CASSLGGATYNEQFF
TRBV3-1/TRBV3-2	TRBJ1-6	CASSQGGRGSPLHF
TRBV14	TRBJ1-1	CASSLDRYGAFF
TRBV28	TRBJ1-5	CASSSRGVSYSNQPQHF
TRBV2	TRBJ2-1	CASPNWSAGHNEQFF
TRBV27	TRBJ1-3	CASSFRGGGNTIYF
TRBV10-3	TRBJ2-7	CAIGLTQGGQYF
TRBV29-1	TRBJ2-1	CSVSGTTYRRSYNEQFF
TRBV2	TRBJ1-1	CASQTDNTEAFF
TRBV27	TRBJ2-2	CASSLSGTGDTGELFF
TRBV27	TRBJ1-5	CASSLTGGNQPQHF
TRBV20-1	TRBJ2-1	CSASGLDGNEQFF
TRBV29-1	TRBJ1-2	CSVLRSENQSNYGYTF
TRBV2	TRBJ1-4	CASSVGGVDEKLFF
TRBV3-1/TRBV3-2	TRBJ1-6	CASSQGYRGTLSSYNSPLHF
TRBV15	TRBJ1-4	CATSRPRGTAEKLFF
TRBV2	TRBJ1-6	CASTRALGNSPLHF
TRBV5-8	TRBJ1-4	CASNRGLRPKGNEKLFF
TRBV28	TRBJ1-5	CASSGTEYNQPQHF
TRBV21-1	TRBJ2-2	CASSKRGPTGELFF
TRBV28	TRBJ1-5	CASSLWAQPQHF
TRBV7-7	TRBJ2-5	CASSLRTAQETQYF
TRBV2	TRBJ2-3	CARRTASTDTQYF
TRBV5-4	TRBJ1-2	CASSYTGDYGYTF
TRBV7-2	TRBJ1-2	CASSSGSFSGGYTF
TRBV6-5	TRBJ2-7	CASSYSGVAYEQYF
TRBV9	TRBJ2-3	CASSVVASEGDTQYF